Given below is one T cell receptor (beta chain) in context. This specimen comes from a study of blood T cell repertoires in COVID-19. The V end lost 0 bases, the J end lost 2 bases, and 11 bases lay between the germline ends. Germline V lookup: CDR1 SGHNT, CDR2 YYREEE (reference sequence). This CDR3 has 15 residues. In the authors' workflow: From reference gene primer amplification, estimates of nucleated cell counts were derived. Sequenced by immunoSEQ multiplex PCR; TCRdb stores in-frame clones only, minus some. The DNA gave D and trimming, while V, J and clone size come from that table. The sample includes roughly 100,000 clones, nearly 90% seen only once; the top ten take 2%.

The specimen was peripheral blood. V gene TRBV5-4 combines with J gene TRBJ1-2, with D possibly TRBD1 on 5 matching bases. The TCR was taken from a man aged 45-65 years with active COVID-19. CDR3 region: CASSLVGQHNYGYTF. For the CDR3, the DNA is TGTGCCAGCAGCTTGGTTGGACAACACAACTATGGCTACACCTTC.